The clone carrying this T cell receptor beta chain has only one observation. Original data processing: Reference gene primer amplification gave estimated nucleated cell counts. Sequencing used immunoSEQ multiplex PCR; TCRdb keeps in-frame clones, though not all of them. Clone size and the V and J calls come from that table; the DNA yielded D and trimming. The sample includes 150,000 to 160,000 clones, roughly 82% seen only once; the top ten take about 8.9%. The data are from a study of blood T cell repertoires in COVID-19. As for the study in general: T cells, B-cell-depleted T cells, or PBMCs provided the cDNA or gDNA that served as material.

This TCR was recovered from a woman aged 50 to 60 with acute or convalescent COVID-19. The sample taken for sequencing was peripheral blood.

The CDR3 bases are TGTGCCAGCTCACCACCAATGTGGAGCGAATTGTACAATGAGCAGTTCTTC. Its translation: CASSPPMWSELYNEQFF. V is TRBV18 and J is TRBJ2-1; no clear D. Trimming stripped 0 bases from V and 4 bases from J, with 16 bases between. The CDR3 sequence is 17 residues long. Germline V CDR1 and CDR2: KGHSH, LQKENI.